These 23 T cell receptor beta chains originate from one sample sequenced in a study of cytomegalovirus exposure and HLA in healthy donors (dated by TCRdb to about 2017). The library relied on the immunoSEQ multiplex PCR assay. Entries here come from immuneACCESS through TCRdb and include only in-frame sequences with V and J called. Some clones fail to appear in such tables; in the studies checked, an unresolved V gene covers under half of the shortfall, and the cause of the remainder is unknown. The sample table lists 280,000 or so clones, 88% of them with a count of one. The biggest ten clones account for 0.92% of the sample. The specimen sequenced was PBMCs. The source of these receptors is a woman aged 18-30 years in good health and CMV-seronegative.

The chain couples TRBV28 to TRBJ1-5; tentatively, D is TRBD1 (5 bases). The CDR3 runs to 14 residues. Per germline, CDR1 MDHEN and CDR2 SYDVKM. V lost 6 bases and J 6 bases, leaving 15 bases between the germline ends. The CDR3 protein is CASSPTVHGQPQHF. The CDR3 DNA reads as TGTGCCAGCAGCCCGACAGTTCATGGTCAGCCCCAGCATTTT.

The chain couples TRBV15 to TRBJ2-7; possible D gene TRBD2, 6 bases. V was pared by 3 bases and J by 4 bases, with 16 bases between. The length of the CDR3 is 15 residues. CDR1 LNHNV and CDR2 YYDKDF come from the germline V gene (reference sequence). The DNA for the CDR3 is TGTGCCACCAGCAGCACTACTAGCATGTGGTACGAGCAGTACTTC. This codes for CATSSTTSMWYEQYF.

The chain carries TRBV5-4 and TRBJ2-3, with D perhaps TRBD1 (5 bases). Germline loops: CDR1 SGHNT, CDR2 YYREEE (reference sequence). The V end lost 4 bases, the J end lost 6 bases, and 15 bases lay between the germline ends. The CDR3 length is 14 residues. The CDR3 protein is CASSKPPTVDTQYF. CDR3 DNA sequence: TGTGCCAGCAGCAAACCCCCGACAGTGGATACGCAGTATTTT.

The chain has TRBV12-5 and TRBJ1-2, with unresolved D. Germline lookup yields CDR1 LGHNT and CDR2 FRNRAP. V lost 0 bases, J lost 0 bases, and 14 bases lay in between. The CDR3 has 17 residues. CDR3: CASGLVLAGGANYGYTF. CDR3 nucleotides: TGTGCTAGTGGTTTGGTACTGGCTGGCGGAGCTAACTATGGCTACACCTTC.

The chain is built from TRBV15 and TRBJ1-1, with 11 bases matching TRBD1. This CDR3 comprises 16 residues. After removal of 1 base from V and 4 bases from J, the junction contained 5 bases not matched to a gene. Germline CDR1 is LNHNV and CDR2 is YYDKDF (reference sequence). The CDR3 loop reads CATSRVSGTGGTEAFF. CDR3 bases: TGTGCCACCAGCAGAGTGTCCGGGACAGGGGGCACTGAAGCTTTCTTT.

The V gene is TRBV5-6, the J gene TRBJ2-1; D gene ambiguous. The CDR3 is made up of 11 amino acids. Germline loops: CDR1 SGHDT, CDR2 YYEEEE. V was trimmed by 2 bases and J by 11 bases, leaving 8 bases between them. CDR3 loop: CASSLNSKQFF. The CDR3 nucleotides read TGTGCCAGCAGCTTAAATTCCAAGCAGTTCTTC.

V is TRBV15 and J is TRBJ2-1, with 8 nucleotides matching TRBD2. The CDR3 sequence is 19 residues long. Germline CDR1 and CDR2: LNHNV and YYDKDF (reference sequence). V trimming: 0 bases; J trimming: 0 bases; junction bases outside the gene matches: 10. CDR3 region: CATSRDLALAGGSYNEQFF. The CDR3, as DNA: TGTGCCACCAGCAGAGACTTGGCCTTGGCGGGAGGCTCCTACAATGAGCAGTTCTTC.

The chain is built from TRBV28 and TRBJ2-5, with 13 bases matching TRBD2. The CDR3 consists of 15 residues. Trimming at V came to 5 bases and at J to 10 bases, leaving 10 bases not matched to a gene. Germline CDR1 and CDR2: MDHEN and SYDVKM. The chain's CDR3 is CASSPRTSGGGNQYF. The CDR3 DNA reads TGTGCCAGCAGTCCCCGGACTAGCGGGGGTGGGAACCAGTACTTC.

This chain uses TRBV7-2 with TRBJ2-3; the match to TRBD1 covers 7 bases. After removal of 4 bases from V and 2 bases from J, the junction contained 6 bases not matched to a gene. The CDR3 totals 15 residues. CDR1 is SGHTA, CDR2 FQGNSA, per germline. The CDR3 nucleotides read TGTGCCAGCAGCTACCAGACAGGGCACACAGATACGCAGTATTTT. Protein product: CASSYQTGHTDTQYF.

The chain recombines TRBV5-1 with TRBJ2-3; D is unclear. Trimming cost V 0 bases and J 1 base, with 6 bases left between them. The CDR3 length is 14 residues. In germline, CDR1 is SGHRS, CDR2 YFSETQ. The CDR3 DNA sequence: TGCGCCAGCAGCTTGGTATCAGGCACAGATACGCAGTATTTT. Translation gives CASSLVSGTDTQYF. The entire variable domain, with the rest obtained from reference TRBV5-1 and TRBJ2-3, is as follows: KAGVTQTPRYLIKTRGQQVTLSCSPISGHRSVSWYQQTPGQGLQFLFEYFSETQRNKGNFPGRFSGRQFSNSRSEMNVSTLELGDSALYLCASSLVSGTDTQYFGPGTRLTVL.

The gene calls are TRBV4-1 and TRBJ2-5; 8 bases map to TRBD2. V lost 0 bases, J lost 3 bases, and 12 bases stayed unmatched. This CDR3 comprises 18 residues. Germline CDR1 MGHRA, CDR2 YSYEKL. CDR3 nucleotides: TGCGCCAGCAGCCAAGAACCAAGAGCGGGGGCAAGAAAAGAGACCCAGTACTTC. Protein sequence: CASSQEPRAGARKETQYF.

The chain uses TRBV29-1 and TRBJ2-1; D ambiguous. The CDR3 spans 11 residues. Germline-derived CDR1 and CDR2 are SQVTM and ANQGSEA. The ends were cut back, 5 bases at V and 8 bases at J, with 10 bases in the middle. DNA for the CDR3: TGCAGCGTTTCCACAATGGATGAGCAGTTCTTC. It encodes CSVSTMDEQFF.

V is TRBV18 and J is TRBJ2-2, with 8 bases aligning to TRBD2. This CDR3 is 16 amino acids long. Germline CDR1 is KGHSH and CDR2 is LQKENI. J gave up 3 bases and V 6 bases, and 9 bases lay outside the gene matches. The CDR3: CASSERTSRYTGELFF. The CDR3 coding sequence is TGTGCCAGCTCGGAACGGACTAGCCGCTACACCGGGGAGCTGTTTTTT.

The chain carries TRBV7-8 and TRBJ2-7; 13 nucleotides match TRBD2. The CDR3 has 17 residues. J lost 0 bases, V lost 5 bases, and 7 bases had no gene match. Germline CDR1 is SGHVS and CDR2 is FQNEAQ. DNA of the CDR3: TGTGCCAGCAGCGCTGGGACTAGCGGGACTCTCTCCTACGAGCAGTACTTC. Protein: CASSAGTSGTLSYEQYF.

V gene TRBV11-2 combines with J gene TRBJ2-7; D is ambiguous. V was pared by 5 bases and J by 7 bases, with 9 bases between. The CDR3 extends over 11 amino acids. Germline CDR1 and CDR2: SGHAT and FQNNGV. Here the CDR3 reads CASSQIREQYF. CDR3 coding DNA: TGTGCCAGCAGCCAAATTCGGGAGCAGTACTTC.

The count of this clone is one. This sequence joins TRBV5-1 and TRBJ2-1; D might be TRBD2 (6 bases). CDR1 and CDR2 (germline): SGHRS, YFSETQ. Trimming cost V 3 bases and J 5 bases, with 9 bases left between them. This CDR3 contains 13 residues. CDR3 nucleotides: TGCGCCAGCAGCTATAGCGGCAACAATGAGCAGTTCTTC. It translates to CASSYSGNNEQFF.

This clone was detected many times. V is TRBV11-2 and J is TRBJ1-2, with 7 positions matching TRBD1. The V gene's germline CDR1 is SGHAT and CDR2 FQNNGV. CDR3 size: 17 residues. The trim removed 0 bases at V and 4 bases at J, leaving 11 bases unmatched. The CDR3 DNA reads TGTGCCAGCAGCTTAGAAGAGACAGGGTTTTTTAGCTATGGCTACACCTTC. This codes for CASSLEETGFFSYGYTF.

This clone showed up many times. The CDR3, as DNA: TGTGCCAGCATGCGGTGGGCAGGGGGCTATGGCTACACCTTC. Translating gives CASMRWAGGYGYTF. The V and J genes are TRBV2 and TRBJ1-2; 7 bases are a match to TRBD1. Germline V CDR1 and CDR2: SNHLY, FYNNEI. The CDR3 spans 14 residues. Trimming cost V 7 bases and J 4 bases; bases outside gene matches: 9.

This chain's CDR3 is CASSPLPGPELSYEQYF. DNA of the CDR3: TGTGCCAGCTCACCCCTCCCAGGCCCCGAACTCTCCTACGAGCAGTACTTC. The V call is TRBV18, the J call TRBJ2-7; D is ambiguous. This CDR3 is 17 amino acids long. Germline CDR1 KGHSH, CDR2 LQKENI. V lost 3 bases and J lost 0, with 18 bases in between.

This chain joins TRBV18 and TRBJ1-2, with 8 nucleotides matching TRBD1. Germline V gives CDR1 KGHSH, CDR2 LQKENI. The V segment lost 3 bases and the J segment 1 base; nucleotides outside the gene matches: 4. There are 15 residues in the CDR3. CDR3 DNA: TGTGCCAGCTCACCCAGGACAGGGATTAACTATGGCTACACCTTC. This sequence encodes CASSPRTGINYGYTF.

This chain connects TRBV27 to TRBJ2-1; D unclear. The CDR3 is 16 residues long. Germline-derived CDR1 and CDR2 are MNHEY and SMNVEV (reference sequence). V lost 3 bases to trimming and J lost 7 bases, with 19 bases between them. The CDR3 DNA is TGTGCCAGCAGTTTTCTTCCCGTTATTCCGTATAATGAGCAGTTCTTC. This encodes CASSFLPVIPYNEQFF.

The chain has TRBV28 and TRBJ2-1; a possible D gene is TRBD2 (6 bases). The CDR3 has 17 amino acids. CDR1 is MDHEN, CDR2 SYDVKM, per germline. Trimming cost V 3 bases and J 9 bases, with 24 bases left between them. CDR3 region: CASSLVGRRSGLGEQFF. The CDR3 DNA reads TGTGCCAGCAGTTTGGTCGGGAGAAGATCTGGTTTAGGTGAGCAGTTCTTC.

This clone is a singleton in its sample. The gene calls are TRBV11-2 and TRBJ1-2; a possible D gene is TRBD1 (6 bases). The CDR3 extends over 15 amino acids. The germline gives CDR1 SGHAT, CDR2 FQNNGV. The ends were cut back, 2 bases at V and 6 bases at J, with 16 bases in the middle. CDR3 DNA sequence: TGTGCCAGCAGCTTACCAGGGGCGCATAGGAATGGCTACACCTTC. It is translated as CASSLPGAHRNGYTF.